This T cell receptor (beta chain) is from a study of cytomegalovirus exposure and HLA in healthy donors (dated by TCRdb to about 2017). For the study in its entirety: An earlier analysis of several hundred of the donors reported approximately 260 Gb of sequence data and 95 million to 140 million unique TCR beta sequences obtained from approximately 180 million T cells. Alongside the repertoire data, information on donor age, sex, ethnicity and CMV serostatus was compiled. Both class I and class II loci were covered by HLA typing, at four-digit resolution. Because of strong linkage in the cohort, roughly five DR-DQ haplotypes were treated as single units for association and clustering. An early release that covered about 600 HLA-typed donors contained 250 to 350 gigabases of sequencing data and tens of millions of unique TCR sequences. The number of typed donors differed by locus: about 620-630 for A, B, C, DRB1 and DQB1; some 500 for DQA1; some 610 for DPA1; and roughly 470 for DPB1. Across 300 to 500 genotyped donors of the cohort, an average of about 250,000 unique TCR beta nucleotide sequences per donor were sequenced, and roughly 17% of those sequences were non-productive. Among the approximately 430 genotyped donors, about 83% belonged to the genetic ancestry cluster associated with self-reported Caucasian donors. The study was designed to test whether signatures of past pathogen exposure could be identified by cataloging public T cell receptors. Rather than drawing on any new phenotypic data, the later analysis identified candidate immune exposures from TCR beta sequences and the way those sequences occurred across donors. A later genetic analysis took genome-wide SNP genotypes for about 60% of the roughly 670 donors and used that subset as a discovery cohort. Besides the first cohort of 500 to 700 subjects, a separate validation cohort made up of about 120 different subjects was used. All discovery cohort repertoires had been generated using a single sequencing platform. High-throughput TCR immunosequencing, statistical association of individual TCRs with disease status, and machine learning were combined to predict cytomegalovirus infection status. To study patterns of TCR occurrence, a later analysis re-analyzed previously published TCR beta repertoires from 650 to 750 donors and added high-resolution HLA genotyping. Using immunosequencing, the study profiled T cell repertoires from around 680 subjects and related those repertoires to cytomegalovirus serostatus. An earlier analysis of some 500 of the donors applied high-throughput TCR beta sequencing to assess whether each TCR beta V gene segment acted as functional or pseudogenic. The study at large found these results: In the study, approximately 160 TCR beta chains were listed as associated with cytomegalovirus. An association between a missense DCLRE1C variant and V-gene and J-gene trimming of TCR beta chains was found in a later genetic analysis and replicated in an independent cohort. A later analysis associated around 16,000 TCR beta sequences with specific HLA alleles at a false discovery rate of 0.05. The earlier analysis of some 540 of the donors excluded 15 to 20 rarely observed V segments, including chromosome 9 orphons, because counts were too low. The cohort was sequenced for TCR beta chains only, and without alpha or paired-chain data the features that could be detected were limited. Because the 87-base-pair reads could not distinguish some IMGT-functional V segments, including TRBV6-2 and TRBV6-3, those segments were excluded. A further reported finding was that TCR beta sequences accurately predicted the HLA-A and HLA-B alleles for most subjects in the first cohort. Most CMV-associated TCR beta chains appeared to be HLA-restricted in a later analysis, and the HLA associations seemed to be driven largely by CMV exposure. In a later analysis, several top co-occurrence clusters were reported to appear linked to parvovirus B19, influenza, CMV and Epstein-Barr virus. Across donors, most TCR sequences were observed very rarely, whereas some public TCRs were present in many individuals. An earlier analysis of approximately 500 of the donors showed that most TCR beta V segments appeared in productive rearrangements either about 87% or about 30% of the time, which broadly matched IMGT annotations. In a later analysis, HLA-associated TCR beta chains were found to be more clonally expanded and to have lower generation probabilities than equally common non-associated chains. The sequencing pipeline was judged likely to have produced a cluster of highly shared sequence variants as a technical artifact. The only immune exposure information available for the cohort was CMV serostatus. HLA typing was unavailable for some donors at each locus, so association tests used only the typed subset. In a later analysis, TCR association rates were found to vary across HLA loci, with the most associated TCRs seen for DRB1 alleles and the fewest for HLA-C alleles. In both the original and validation cohorts, the classifier was reported to diagnose cytomegalovirus status with high specificity and sensitivity. According to a later genetic analysis, donors in an Asian-associated ancestry cluster had fewer N-insertions in productive TCRs than the roughly 670-donor mean. Linkage disequilibrium might explain the correlated functional status among segregating V segments, but an unknown experimental factor could not be ruled out. Roughly uniform sequencing depth across donors was assumed in presence/absence analyses, although this assumption may not hold. The authors suggested that the approach could potentially be generalized to other disease states and immunological phenotypes. Strong co-occurrence of HLA alleles, especially DR and DQ, made assigning TCR associations to individual alleles difficult. Three of the identified cytomegalovirus-associated TCR beta chains were confirmed in vitro to be specific for cytomegalovirus antigens.

From its cysteine to its phenylalanine, the CDR3 spans 15 amino acids. The sequence is cut down to CDR3 DNA, 45 bases in frame from base 1. The germline V gene yields SGDLS for CDR1 and YYNGEE for CDR2. For this chain, trimming is 4 bases at the V end and 9 bases at the J end, and the number of junction bases without a gene match is 10. Libraries were prepared through the immunoSEQ multiplex PCR assay. For the multiplex PCR, a mixture combining 60 forward primers for TCR Vbeta segments and 13 reverse primers for TCR Jbeta segments was used. Amplification of the CDR3 region of rearranged TCR beta genes was performed with a multiplex PCR assay on genomic DNA. The amplified TCR beta libraries were sequenced on the Illumina HiSeq System as 87-base-pair reads. In the authors' own workflow: A later analysis tallied tens of millions of unique TCR beta chains across the roughly 610 repertoires, and around 10 million of those chains were shared by two or more donors. To remove PCR and sequencing errors, raw reads were error-corrected and collapsed into unique sequences using a nearest-neighbor algorithm that merged closely related sequences. V, D and J gene segments were assigned by aligning CDR3 sequences to IMGT reference sequences. For a sequence to be retained, a match of at least six nucleotides to both a V gene segment and a J gene segment was required. Rearrangements were classified as productive when the CDR3 lacked stop codons and remained in frame with V and J, and all other rearrangements were classified as non-productive. Following IMGT convention, CDR3 was defined as the stretch from the second conserved V-encoded cysteine up to the conserved J-encoded phenylalanine. In an earlier analysis of around 600 of the donors, sequences lacking an unambiguous match to a single V gene segment were excluded. In an earlier analysis of some 590 of the donors, a V segment was called functional when productive rearrangements were above 56.7%, and segregating when the standard deviation between donors exceeded 5%. To diagnose cytomegalovirus status from the catalog of TCR beta chain sequences, a statistical classification framework was built. In a later analysis, V and J genes were assigned by comparing TCR nucleotide sequences against IMGT/GENE-DB human TR gene sequences. Using the TCRdist pipeline, a later analysis assigned CDR3 sequences along with most-parsimonious VDJ recombination scenarios. In a later analysis, every TCR beta chain was defined by the combination of its CDR3 amino acid sequence and its V-gene family, and reads without a unique V-gene family were dropped. In a later analysis, several hundred highly shared, low-generation-probability nucleotide sequences were removed to address suspected cross-contamination and a sequencing artifact. In a later analysis, a clonal expansion index for each public chain was calculated from normalized within-repertoire ranks of inferred template counts. In a later analysis, generation probabilities were computed with a VDJ recombination model fitted to out-of-frame rearrangements, and the resulting probabilities were checked against IGoR. Hypergeometric tests were used in a later analysis to score TCR-TCR, TCR-HLA and TCR-CMV co-occurrence, with a repertoire-size bias correction applied to the TCR pairs. In a later analysis, false discovery rates were estimated by permuting HLA or CMV assignments 20 times. In a later analysis, co-occurring TCRs were grouped using DBSCAN, and TCRdist sequence similarity was added for clustering within HLA-allele-positive subsets. Co-occurrence clustering excluded repertoires with fewer than 30,000 or more than 120,000 public chains, plus five with anomalous nucleotide sharing. Held by TCRdb, this immuneACCESS table contains in-frame sequences only and omits some clones. Under half of the omission traces to an unresolved V gene where checked; the cause of the rest is unknown. Clone size and the V and J calls come from that table; the DNA yielded D and trimming. For this sample the table gives 140,000 to 150,000 clones, of which around 10% were detected only once. Less than 2% of the sample goes to the ten largest clones.

As for this clone: Its antigen remains undetermined. No base quality values were provided; no much bigger clone lies one nucleotide off.

The cohort was made up of 500 to 850 healthy bone marrow donors. At the time of sampling, every cohort member was nominally healthy, though immune exposures that went unrecorded were likely present. The donor was CMV seronegative and was included in the group of 352 seronegative cohort members. A peripheral blood sample was provided by each donor, and peripheral blood mononuclear cells were used for TCR beta sequencing. Genomic DNA was extracted from the blood cell samples with the Qiagen DNeasy Blood Extraction Kit. Sequenced material: PBMCs. The sequence links TRBV9 to TRBJ1-6; 7 central nucleotides agree with TRBD1. The receptor was isolated from a male donor in good health and CMV-seronegative. This receptor has the CDR3 CASSLGTAFSSPLHF. The nucleotide sequence is given as TGTGCCAGCAGCTTAGGGACAGCATTTAGTTCACCCCTCCACTTT.